These T cell receptor beta chains were read from a single sample in a study of cytomegalovirus exposure and HLA in healthy donors. Sequencing used immunoSEQ multiplex PCR; TCRdb keeps in-frame clones, though not all of them. The profile covers some 52,000 clones, with 72% appearing a single time and about 9.7% taken by the ten largest. Sequenced material: PBMCs. All receptors come from a woman aged 45-65 years in good health and CMV-seronegative. Both conserved end residues are part of each CDR3. D genes are given only for firm matches. A row's size may be missing; if present it is once, few, many or a size class.

D: .
J: TRBJ2-2
V: TRBV7-7
size: .
DNA: TGTGCCAGCAGCCCAATTCAGGGCTCCGGGGAGCTGTTTTTT
CDR3: CASSPIQGSGELFF

D: .
J: TRBJ1-6
V: TRBV28
size: .
DNA: TGTGCCAGCAGTTCCCGGACACGACTCTTAGTCTCACCCCTCCACTTT
CDR3: CASSSRTRLLVSPLHF

D: .
J: TRBJ2-7
V: TRBV2
size: few
DNA: TGTGCCAGCAGGGGAGGACTGCGACGCTACGAGCAGTACTTC
CDR3: CASRGGLRRYEQYF

D: TRBD1
J: TRBJ1-5
V: TRBV6-1
size: few
DNA: TGTGCCAGCAGTGGAGGTCCGGGACAGAGCCTGTTGAGCAATCAGCCCCAGCATTTT
CDR3: CASSGGPGQSLLSNQPQHF

D: .
J: TRBJ2-5
V: TRBV7-7
size: few
DNA: TGTGCCAGCAGCTTAGTAGACCAAGAGACCCAGTACTTC
CDR3: CASSLVDQETQYF

D: .
J: TRBJ2-3
V: TRBV7-5
size: .
DNA: TGTGTCAGAAGCCCACCACTAGCGGGGGGGCCGATGGGGAGCACAGATACGCAGTATTTT
CDR3: CVRSPPLAGGPMGSTDTQYF

D: TRBD2
J: TRBJ2-3
V: TRBV7-6
size: .
DNA: TGTGCCAGCAGCTTACGGCCTAGCGGGAACACAGATACGCAGTATTTT
CDR3: CASSLRPSGNTDTQYF

D: TRBD1
J: TRBJ1-2
V: TRBV27
size: few
DNA: TGTGCCAGCAGTCCCAGGGACAGGGCTAGTGGTTCTAACTATGGCTACACCTTC
CDR3: CASSPRDRASGSNYGYTF

D: TRBD2
J: TRBJ2-5
V: TRBV7-6
size: .
DNA: TGTGCCAGCAGCCTCTGGACTAGTGAAGGGGAGACCCAGTACTTC
CDR3: CASSLWTSEGETQYF

D: TRBD2
J: TRBJ2-5
V: TRBV9
size: once
DNA: TGTGCCAGCAGCGTCGGGACTACTAGCGGGGAGACCCAGTACTTC
CDR3: CASSVGTTSGETQYF

D: TRBD1
J: TRBJ2-1
V: TRBV10-3
size: .
DNA: TGTGCCATCGGACCTCAGGGGGCGGATTACAATGAGCAGTTCTTC
CDR3: CAIGPQGADYNEQFF

D: TRBD1
J: TRBJ2-7
V: TRBV5-1
size: .
DNA: TGCGCCAGCAGCTTCATACAGGGGAGCGACGAGCAGTACTTC
CDR3: CASSFIQGSDEQYF

D: TRBD1
J: TRBJ2-2
V: TRBV19
size: .
DNA: TGTGCCAGTAGTAGGACAGGGGGCAGTCACGGCACCGGGGAGCTGTTTTTT
CDR3: CASSRTGGSHGTGELFF

D: .
J: TRBJ1-4
V: TRBV7-9
size: .
DNA: TGTGCCATTTCACCAGCAACTAATGAAAAACTGTTTTTT
CDR3: CAISPATNEKLFF

D: .
J: TRBJ1-4
V: TRBV7-6
size: .
DNA: TGTGCCAGCAGCACACCTCAGACAGCAACTAATGAAAAACTGTTTTTT
CDR3: CASSTPQTATNEKLFF

D: TRBD2
J: TRBJ2-2
V: TRBV12-5
size: .
DNA: TGTGCTAGTGGCCGGGGGACTAGCGGCACCGGGGAGCTGTTTTTT
CDR3: CASGRGTSGTGELFF

D: .
J: TRBJ2-1
V: TRBV2
size: .
DNA: TGTGCCAGCAGTGAGCCGGCAGGAGAGCAGTTCTTC
CDR3: CASSEPAGEQFF

D: TRBD2
J: TRBJ2-5
V: TRBV28
size: .
DNA: TGTGCCAGCAGTTTAGGACTAGCGAGAGGAGAGACCCAGTACTTC
CDR3: CASSLGLARGETQYF

D: TRBD1
J: TRBJ1-5
V: TRBV5-1
size: .
DNA: TGCGCCAGCAGCTCTGGACAGGATCAGCCCCAGCATTTT
CDR3: CASSSGQDQPQHF

D: .
J: TRBJ2-6
V: TRBV30
size: .
DNA: TGTGCCTGGAGCCCCGGGACACTCATTGGCGGGGCCAACGTCCTGACTTTC
CDR3: CAWSPGTLIGGANVLTF

D: .
J: TRBJ2-3
V: TRBV13
size: .
DNA: TGTGCCAGCAGCTCGTATACCGGGAATTATACCAGGGATACGCAGTATTTT
CDR3: CASSSYTGNYTRDTQYF

D: TRBD1
J: TRBJ1-2
V: TRBV9
size: few
DNA: TGTGCCAGCAGCCCCGGGACAGGCTTTTATGGCTACACCTTC
CDR3: CASSPGTGFYGYTF

D: .
J: TRBJ2-3
V: TRBV7-2
size: .
DNA: TGTGCCAGCAGCTTATATGGGACTAGCACAGATACGCAGTATTTT
CDR3: CASSLYGTSTDTQYF

D: .
J: TRBJ1-1
V: TRBV11-2
size: .
DNA: TGTGCCAGCAGCTTTCAGGCGGACTTACAAGCTTTCTTT
CDR3: CASSFQADLQAFF

D: .
J: TRBJ2-2
V: TRBV7-7
size: medium-sized
DNA: TGTGCCAGCAGCTTACAACTAGATGACACCGGGGAGCTGTTTTTT
CDR3: CASSLQLDDTGELFF

D: TRBD2
J: TRBJ2-7
V: TRBV4-3
size: .
DNA: TGCGCCAGCAGCCAAGAAGGTAGCGGGGGTGTTGACGAGCAGTACTTC
CDR3: CASSQEGSGGVDEQYF

D: .
J: TRBJ2-7
V: TRBV27
size: .
DNA: TGTGCCAGCAGTTTAGGCGGCCCCTACGAGCAGTACTTC
CDR3: CASSLGGPYEQYF

D: .
J: TRBJ2-1
V: TRBV2
size: .
DNA: TGTGCCAGCATCCCGTCCAGTAACAATGAGCAGTTCTTC
CDR3: CASIPSSNNEQFF

D: .
J: TRBJ2-7
V: TRBV28
size: .
DNA: TGTGCCAGCAGTTTGTCCGGGAGTGGCTACGAGCAGTACTTC
CDR3: CASSLSGSGYEQYF

D: .
J: TRBJ1-5
V: TRBV9
size: .
DNA: TGTGCCAGCAGCCCTCTTCGGGGGGACGATCAGCCCCAGCATTTT
CDR3: CASSPLRGDDQPQHF

D: .
J: TRBJ2-5
V: TRBV5-1
size: few
DNA: TGCGCCAGCAGCTTGGCGGGGATTCCTGGAGAGACCCAGTACTTC
CDR3: CASSLAGIPGETQYF

D: .
J: TRBJ2-3
V: TRBV5-1
size: .
DNA: TGCGCCAGCAGAATTGGGGCGACTAGCACAGATACGCAGTATTTT
CDR3: CASRIGATSTDTQYF

D: TRBD1
J: TRBJ1-2
V: TRBV5-1
size: .
DNA: TGCGCCAGCAGCTGGGGCCCGGGACAGAACTATGGCTACACCTTC
CDR3: CASSWGPGQNYGYTF

D: TRBD2
J: TRBJ2-7
V: TRBV19
size: .
DNA: TGTGCCAGTAGTATAATGGCTAGCGGGACTAACGAGCAGTACTTC
CDR3: CASSIMASGTNEQYF

D: TRBD2
J: TRBJ2-7
V: TRBV11-2
size: .
DNA: TGTGCCAGCAGCGCCTCATTAGCGGGAGGCGGCTACGAGCAGTACTTC
CDR3: CASSASLAGGGYEQYF

D: .
J: TRBJ1-1
V: TRBV18
size: .
DNA: TGTGCCAGCTCACCACCGGGCAACCCAGTCACTTTCTTT
CDR3: CASSPPGNPVTFF

D: TRBD2
J: TRBJ2-7
V: TRBV6-1
size: .
DNA: TGTGCCAGCAGTGCCCCTTATAGGGAGGGGAGCGAGCAGTACTTC
CDR3: CASSAPYREGSEQYF

D: .
J: TRBJ1-5
V: TRBV28
size: .
DNA: TGTGCCAGCAGTTTTTGGCAGAGAGGGCCCCAGCATTTT
CDR3: CASSFWQRGPQHF

D: .
J: TRBJ1-2
V: TRBV28
size: .
DNA: TGTGCCAGCAGCCCACCCGGGTTTGTCTATGGCTACACCTTC
CDR3: CASSPPGFVYGYTF

D: TRBD2
J: TRBJ2-7
V: TRBV7-2
size: .
DNA: TGTGCCAGCAGCTCCACTAGCGGGAGGGCGTACGAGCAGTACTTC
CDR3: CASSSTSGRAYEQYF

D: .
J: TRBJ2-6
V: TRBV4-2
size: .
DNA: TGTGCCAGCAGCCAACATGGGGCCAACGTCCTGACTTTC
CDR3: CASSQHGANVLTF